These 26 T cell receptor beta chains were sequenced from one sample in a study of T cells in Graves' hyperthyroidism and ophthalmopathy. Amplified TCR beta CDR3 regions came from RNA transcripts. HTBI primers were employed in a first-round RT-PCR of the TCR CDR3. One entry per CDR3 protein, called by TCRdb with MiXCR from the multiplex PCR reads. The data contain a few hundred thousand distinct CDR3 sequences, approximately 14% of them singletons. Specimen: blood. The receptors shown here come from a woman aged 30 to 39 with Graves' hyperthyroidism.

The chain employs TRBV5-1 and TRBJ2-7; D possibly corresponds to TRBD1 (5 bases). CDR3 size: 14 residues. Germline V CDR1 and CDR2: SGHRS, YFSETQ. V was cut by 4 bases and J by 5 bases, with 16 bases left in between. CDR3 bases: TGCGCCAGCAGCCCTTGGGGCAGGGTGGACGAGCAGTACTTC. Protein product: CASSPWGRVDEQYF.

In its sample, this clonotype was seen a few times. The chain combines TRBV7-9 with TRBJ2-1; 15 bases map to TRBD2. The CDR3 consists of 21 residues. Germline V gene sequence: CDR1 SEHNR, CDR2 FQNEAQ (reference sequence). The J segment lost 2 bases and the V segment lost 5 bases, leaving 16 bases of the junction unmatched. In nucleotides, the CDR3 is TGTGCCAGCAGCCGTGTAACAATGGAGGGACTAGCGGGAGGCCCCTACAATGAGCAGTTCTTC. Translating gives CASSRVTMEGLAGGPYNEQFF.

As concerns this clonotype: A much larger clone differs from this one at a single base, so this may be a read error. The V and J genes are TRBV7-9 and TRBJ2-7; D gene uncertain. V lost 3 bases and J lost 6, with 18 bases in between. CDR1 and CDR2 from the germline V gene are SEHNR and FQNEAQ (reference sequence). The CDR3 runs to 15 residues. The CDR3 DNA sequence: TGTGCCAGCAGCTTCCGTGAAGGCGCCACCTGCGAGCAGTACTTC. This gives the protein CASSFREGATCEQYF.

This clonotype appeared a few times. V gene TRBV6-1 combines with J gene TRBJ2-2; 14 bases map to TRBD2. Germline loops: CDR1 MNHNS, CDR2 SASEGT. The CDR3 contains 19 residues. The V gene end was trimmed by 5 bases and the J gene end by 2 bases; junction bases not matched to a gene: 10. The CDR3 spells CASSRPRLAGGGNTGELFF. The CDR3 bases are TGTGCCAGCAGTCGACCCCGACTAGCGGGAGGGGGAAACACCGGGGAGCTGTTTTTT.

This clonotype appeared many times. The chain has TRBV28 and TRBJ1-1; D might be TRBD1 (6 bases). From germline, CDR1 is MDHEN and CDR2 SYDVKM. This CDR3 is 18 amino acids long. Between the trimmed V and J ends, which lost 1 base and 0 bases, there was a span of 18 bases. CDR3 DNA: TGTGCCAGCAGTTTATTTGGTCTCAGGGGAAACATGAACACTGAAGCTTTCTTT. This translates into CASSLFGLRGNMNTEAFF.

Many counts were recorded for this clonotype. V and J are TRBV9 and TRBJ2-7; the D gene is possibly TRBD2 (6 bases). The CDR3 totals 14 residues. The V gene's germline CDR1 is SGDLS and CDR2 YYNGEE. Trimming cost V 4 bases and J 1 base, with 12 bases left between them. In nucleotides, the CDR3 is TGTGCCAGCAGCCCTATAGCGGAGTCCTACGAGCAGTACTTC. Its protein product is CASSPIAESYEQYF.

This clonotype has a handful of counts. This chain's CDR3 is CARRCGLAPYNEQFF. For the CDR3, the DNA is TGTGCCCGGAGATGTGGACTAGCGCCCTACAATGAGCAGTTCTTC. The chain couples TRBV11-2 to TRBJ2-1; 9 bases are shared with TRBD2. With V trimmed by 11 bases and J by 2 bases, 10 bases remained unmatched. This CDR3 has 15 residues. CDR1 and CDR2 (germline): SGHAT, FQNNGV.

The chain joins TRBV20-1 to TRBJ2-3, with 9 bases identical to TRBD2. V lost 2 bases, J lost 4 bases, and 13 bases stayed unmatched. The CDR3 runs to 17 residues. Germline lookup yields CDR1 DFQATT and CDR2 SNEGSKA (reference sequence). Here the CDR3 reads CSARTILAGLRADTQYF. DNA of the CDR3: TGCAGTGCTAGAACAATCCTAGCGGGACTAAGGGCAGATACGCAGTATTTT.

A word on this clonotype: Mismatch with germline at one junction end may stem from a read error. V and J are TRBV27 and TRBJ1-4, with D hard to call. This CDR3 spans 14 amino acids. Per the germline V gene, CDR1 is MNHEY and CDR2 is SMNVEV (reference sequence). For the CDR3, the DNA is TGTGCCAACAGTTTAAAGGTTCCGGGTGAAAAACTGTTTTTT. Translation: CANSLKVPGEKLFF.

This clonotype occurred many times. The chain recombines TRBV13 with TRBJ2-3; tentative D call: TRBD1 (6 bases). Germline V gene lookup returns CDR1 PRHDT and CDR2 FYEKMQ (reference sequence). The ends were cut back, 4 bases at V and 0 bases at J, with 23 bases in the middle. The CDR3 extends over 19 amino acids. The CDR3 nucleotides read TGTGCCAGCAGCTATCCCGGGGACACGCCACGACCTAGCACAGATACGCAGTATTTT. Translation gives CASSYPGDTPRPSTDTQYF. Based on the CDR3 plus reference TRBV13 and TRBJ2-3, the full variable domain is AAGVIQSPRHLIKEKRETATLKCYPIPRHDTVYWYQQGPGQDPQFLISFYEKMQSDKGSIPDRFSAQQFSDYHSELNMSSLELGDSALYFCASSYPGDTPRPSTDTQYFGPGTRLTVL.

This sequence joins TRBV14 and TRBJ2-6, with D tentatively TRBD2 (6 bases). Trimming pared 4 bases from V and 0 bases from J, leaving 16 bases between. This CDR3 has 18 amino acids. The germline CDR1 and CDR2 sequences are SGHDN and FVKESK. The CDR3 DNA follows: TGTGCCAGCAGCCTACTCCGGGGGTCCCACTCTGGGGCCAACGTCCTGACTTTC. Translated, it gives CASSLLRGSHSGANVLTF. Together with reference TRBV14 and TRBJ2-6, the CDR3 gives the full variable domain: EAGVTQFPSHSVIEKGQTVTLRCDPISGHDNLYWYRRVMGKEIKFLLHFVKESKQDESGMPNNRFLAERTGGTYSTLKVQPAELEDSGVYFCASSLLRGSHSGANVLTFGAGSRLTVL.

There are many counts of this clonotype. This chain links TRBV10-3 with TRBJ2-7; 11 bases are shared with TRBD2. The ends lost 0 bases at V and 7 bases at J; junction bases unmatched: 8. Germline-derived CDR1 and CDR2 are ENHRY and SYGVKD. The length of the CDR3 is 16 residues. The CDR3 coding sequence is TGTGCCATCAGTGAGTCAATACTAGCGGGAGCGGAAGAGCAGTACTTC. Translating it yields CAISESILAGAEEQYF.

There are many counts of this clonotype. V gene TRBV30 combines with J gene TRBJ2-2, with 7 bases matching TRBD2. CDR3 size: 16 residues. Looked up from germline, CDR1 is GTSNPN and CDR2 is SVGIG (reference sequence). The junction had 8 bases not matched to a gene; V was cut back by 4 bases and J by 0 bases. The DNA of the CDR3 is TGTGCCTGGAAGGGAGGGCTTACTACGAACACCGGGGAGCTGTTTTTT. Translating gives CAWKGGLTTNTGELFF. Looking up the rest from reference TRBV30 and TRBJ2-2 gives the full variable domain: SQTIHQWPATLVQPVGSPLSLECTVEGTSNPNLYWYRQAAGRGLQLLFYSVGIGQISSEVPQNLSASRPQDRQFILSSKKLLLSDSGFYLCAWKGGLTTNTGELFFGEGSRLTVL.

The CDR3 is CASSEGLGGTKTQYF. The CDR3 region has the DNA TGTGCCAGCAGCGAGGGGTTGGGGGGGACGAAGACCCAGTACTTC. J is TRBJ2-5 and V is TRBV7-3; 7 bases fit TRBD2. V lost 5 bases, J lost 6 bases, and 12 bases stayed unmatched. The CDR3 length is 15 residues. Per germline, CDR1 SGHTA and CDR2 FQGTGA.

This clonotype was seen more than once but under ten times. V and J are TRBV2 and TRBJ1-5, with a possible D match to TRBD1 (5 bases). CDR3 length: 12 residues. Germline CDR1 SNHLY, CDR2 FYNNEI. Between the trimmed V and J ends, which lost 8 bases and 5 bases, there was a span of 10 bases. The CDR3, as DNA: TGTGCCAGCGGGGGGTTGGATCAGCCCCAGCATTTT. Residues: CASGGLDQPQHF. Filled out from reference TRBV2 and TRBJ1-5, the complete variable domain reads EPEVTQTPSHQVTQMGQEVILRCVPISNHLYFYWYRQILGQKVEFLVSFYNNEISEKSEIFDDQFSVERPDGSNFTLKIRSTKLEDSAMYFCASGGLDQPQHFGDGTRLSIL.

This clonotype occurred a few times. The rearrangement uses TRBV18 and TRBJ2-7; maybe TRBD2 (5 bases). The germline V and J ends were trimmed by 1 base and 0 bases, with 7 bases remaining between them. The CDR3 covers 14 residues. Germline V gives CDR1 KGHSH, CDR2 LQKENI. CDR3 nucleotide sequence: TGTGCCAGCTCACCACAGGACTCCTCCTACGAGCAGTACTTC. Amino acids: CASSPQDSSYEQYF.

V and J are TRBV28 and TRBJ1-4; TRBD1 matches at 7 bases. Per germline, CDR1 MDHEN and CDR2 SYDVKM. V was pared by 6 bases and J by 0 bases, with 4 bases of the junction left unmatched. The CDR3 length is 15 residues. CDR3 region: CASRGQTATNEKLFF. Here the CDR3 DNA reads TGTGCCAGCAGGGGACAGACCGCAACTAATGAAAAACTGTTTTTT. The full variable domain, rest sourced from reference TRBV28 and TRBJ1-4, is DVKVTQSSRYLVKRTGEKVFLECVQDMDHENMFWYRQDPGLGLRLIYFSYDVKMKEKGDIPEGYSVSREKKERFSLILESASTNQTSMYLCASRGQTATNEKLFFGSGTQLSVL.

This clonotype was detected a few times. The CDR3 nucleotides are TGTGCCACCAGCAGAGATCCCGGCGAGGGCTACAATGAGCAGTTCTTC. Protein product: CATSRDPGEGYNEQFF. The V and J genes are TRBV15 and TRBJ2-1; D possibly corresponds to TRBD2 (5 bases). Germline lookup yields CDR1 LNHNV and CDR2 YYDKDF (reference sequence). CDR3 size: 16 residues. V was cut by 0 bases and J by 3 bases, with 12 bases left in between.

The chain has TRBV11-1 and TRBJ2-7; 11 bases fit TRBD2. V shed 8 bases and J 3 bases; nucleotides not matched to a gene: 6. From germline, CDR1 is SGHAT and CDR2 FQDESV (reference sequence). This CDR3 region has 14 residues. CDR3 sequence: CASSGTSGFYEQYF. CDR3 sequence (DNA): TGTGCCAGCTCGGGGACTAGCGGATTCTACGAGCAGTACTTC.

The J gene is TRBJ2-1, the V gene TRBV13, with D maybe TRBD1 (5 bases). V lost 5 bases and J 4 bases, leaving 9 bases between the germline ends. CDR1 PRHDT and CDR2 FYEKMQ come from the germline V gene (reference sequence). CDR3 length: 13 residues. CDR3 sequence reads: CASSKQEYNEQFF. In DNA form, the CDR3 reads TGTGCCAGCAGCAAACAGGAATACAATGAGCAGTTCTTC.

The CDR3 DNA is TGTGCCAGCAGCTTCTCTCCGGGAGGGTATGGCACAGATACGCAGTATTTT. Its protein product is CASSFSPGGYGTDTQYF. This chain uses TRBV7-9 with TRBJ2-3; TRBD2 aligns across 8 bases. The CDR3 consists of 17 residues. Germline CDR1 is SEHNR and CDR2 is FQNEAQ (reference sequence). J was trimmed by 1 base and V by 3 bases; bases with no gene match: 9.

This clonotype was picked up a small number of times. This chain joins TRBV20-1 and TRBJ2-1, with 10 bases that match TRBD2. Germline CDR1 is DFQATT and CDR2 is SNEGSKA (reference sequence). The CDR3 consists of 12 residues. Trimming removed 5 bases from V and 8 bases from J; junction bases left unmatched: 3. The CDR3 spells CSASGLADEQFF. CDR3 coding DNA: TGCAGTGCTTCTGGACTAGCGGATGAGCAGTTCTTC.

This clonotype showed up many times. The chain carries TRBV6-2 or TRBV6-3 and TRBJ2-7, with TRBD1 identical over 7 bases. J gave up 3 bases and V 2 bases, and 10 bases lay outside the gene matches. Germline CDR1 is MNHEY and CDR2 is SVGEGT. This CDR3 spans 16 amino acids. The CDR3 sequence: CASSYVGGDRLYEQYF. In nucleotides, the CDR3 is TGTGCCAGCAGTTACGTCGGTGGGGACAGACTCTACGAGCAGTACTTC.

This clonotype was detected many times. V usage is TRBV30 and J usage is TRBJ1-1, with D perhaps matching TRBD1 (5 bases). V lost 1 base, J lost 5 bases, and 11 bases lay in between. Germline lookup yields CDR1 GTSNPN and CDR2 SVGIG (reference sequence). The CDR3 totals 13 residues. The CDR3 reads CAWSAQGRTEAFF. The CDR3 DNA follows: TGTGCCTGGAGTGCTCAGGGAAGGACTGAAGCTTTCTTT.

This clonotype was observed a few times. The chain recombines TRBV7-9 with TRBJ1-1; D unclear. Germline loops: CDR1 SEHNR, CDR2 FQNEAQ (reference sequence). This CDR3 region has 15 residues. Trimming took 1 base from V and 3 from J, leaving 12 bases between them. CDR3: CASSLVSSGDTEAFF. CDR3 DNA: TGTGCCAGCAGCTTAGTGTCCTCCGGGGACACTGAAGCTTTCTTT.

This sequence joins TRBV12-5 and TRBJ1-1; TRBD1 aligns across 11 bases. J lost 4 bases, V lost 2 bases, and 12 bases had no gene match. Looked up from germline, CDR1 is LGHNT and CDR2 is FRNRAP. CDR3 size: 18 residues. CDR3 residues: CASGLITGTGGRSTEAFF. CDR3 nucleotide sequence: TGTGCTAGTGGTTTGATAACCGGGACAGGGGGAAGGAGCACTGAAGCTTTCTTT.